The T cell receptor (beta chain) described here comes from a study of T cell changes during pregnancy in multiple sclerosis. Repertoires were generated with immunoSEQ multiplex PCR, while TCRdb's copy carries only in-frame clones and drops some. Of tens of thousands of clones in the sample, approximately 86% were seen once. V was clipped by 6 bases and J by 0 bases; unmatched bases: 11. Germline CDR1 and CDR2: SNHLY and FYNNEI. The CDR3 spans 18 residues. The TCR originated in a female donor with multiple sclerosis, enrolled in a pregnancy study. The source was CD8+ T cells from peripheral blood mononuclear cells, collected before pregnancy. The rearrangement links TRBV2 to TRBJ2-6, with TRBD1 matching 7 bases. In DNA form, the CDR3 reads TGTGCCAGCAGACCCCATGGGGCAGGGGGCTCTGGGGCCAACGTCCTGACTTTC. As protein: CASRPHGAGGSGANVLTF. Full variable domain (outside the CDR3, taken from reference TRBV2 and TRBJ2-6): EPEVTQTPSHQVTQMGQEVILRCVPISNHLYFYWYRQILGQKVEFLVSFYNNEISEKSEIFDDQFSVERPDGSNFTLKIRSTKLEDSAMYFCASRPHGAGGSGANVLTFGAGSRLTVL.